This passage covers 19 T cell receptor beta chains from one sample sequenced in a study of T cells in Graves' hyperthyroidism and ophthalmopathy. Authors of the study amplified TCR beta CDR3 regions from RNA transcripts. The TCR CDR3 first-round RT-PCR relied on the HTBI primer set. MiXCR was run by TCRdb on the multiplex PCR reads, yielding one entry per CDR3 protein. The table records about 360,000 distinct CDR3 sequences, about 13% of them present only once. Material for sequencing was blood. The origin of the receptors is a woman under 30 with Graves' hyperthyroidism.

This clonotype was recorded many times. The rearrangement uses TRBV28 and TRBJ2-1; 8 bases are a match to TRBD2. The V segment lost 0 bases and the J segment 7 bases; nucleotides outside the gene matches: 5. CDR3 length: 15 residues. Germline lookup yields CDR1 MDHEN and CDR2 SYDVKM. The CDR3 is CASSLWGSGNNEQFF. The DNA of the CDR3 is TGTGCCAGCAGTTTATGGGGTAGCGGGAATAATGAGCAGTTCTTC.

This clonotype was picked up many times. This sequence joins TRBV7-9 and TRBJ2-1, with D uncertain. Germline loops: CDR1 SEHNR, CDR2 FQNEAQ (reference sequence). V lost 10 bases, J lost 2 bases, and 12 bases lay in between. This CDR3 region has 13 residues. CDR3 amino acids: CATSGDTYNEQFF. The CDR3 coding sequence is TGTGCCACCTCAGGCGACACCTACAATGAGCAGTTCTTC.

The J gene is TRBJ1-6, the V gene TRBV24-1, with unresolved D. Germline-derived CDR1 and CDR2 are KGHDR and SFDVKD. This CDR3 contains 18 residues. The V gene lost 1 base and the J gene lost 6 bases, with 18 bases spanning the gap. The CDR3 here is CATSDFPFPRGRNSPLHF. In nucleotides, the CDR3 is TGTGCCACCAGTGATTTTCCCTTTCCCCGCGGCCGTAATTCACCCCTCCACTTT.

This clonotype was detected ten times or more. The gene calls are TRBV5-6 and TRBJ2-5; D might be TRBD1 or TRBD2, each matching 6 bases. CDR1 and CDR2 (germline): SGHDT, YYEEEE. V was pared by 4 bases and J by 5 bases, with 18 bases between. The CDR3 spans 15 residues. The DNA for the CDR3 is TGTGCCAGCAGCGCCCGAGAGCTAGGGGGGGAGACCCAGTACTTC. Translating gives CASSARELGGETQYF.

This clonotype has ten or more counts. The genes are TRBV9 and TRBJ2-3, with 8 bases identical to TRBD2. Germline V lookup: CDR1 SGDLS, CDR2 YYNGEE. V trimming: 4 bases; J trimming: 3 bases; junction bases outside the gene matches: 10. The CDR3 runs 16 residues. CDR3 amino acids: CASSPGGTSGTDTQYF. Written as DNA, the CDR3 is TGTGCCAGCAGCCCGGGGGGCACTAGCGGAACAGATACGCAGTATTTT.

A remark on this clonotype: This clone may be a read error of a much larger clone one base away. V is TRBV7-8 and J is TRBJ1-1; no firm D call. Between the trimmed V and J ends, which lost 2 bases and 3 bases, there was a span of 16 bases. The CDR3 contains 16 residues. CDR1 and CDR2 from the germline V gene are SGHVS and FQNEAQ. CDR3 in amino acids: CASSLLREGVDTEAFF. CDR3 bases: TGTGCCAGCAGCTTACTAAGGGAGGGTGTGGACACTGAAGCTTTCTTT.

This clonotype was counted only a few times. The chain recombines TRBV5-1 with TRBJ2-3, with a tentative D call TRBD2 (5 bases). The germline gives CDR1 SGHRS, CDR2 YFSETQ. The CDR3 runs 19 residues. Trimming took 1 base from V and 2 from J, leaving 23 bases between them. DNA for the CDR3: TGCGCCAGCAGCTTGATGGGCCTTCCTTGGGAGTCGGACACAGATACGCAGTATTTT. Translating it yields CASSLMGLPWESDTDTQYF.

In this sample, this clonotype turned up many times. V is TRBV29-1 and J is TRBJ2-5; TRBD1 matches at 7 bases. Germline V lookup: CDR1 SQVTM, CDR2 ANQGSEA. The CDR3 runs to 15 residues. J was trimmed by 2 bases and V by 6 bases; bases with no gene match: 12. The CDR3 nucleotides are TGCAGCGTCGACACAACACAGGGGCGACAAGAGACCCAGTACTTC. Translated, it gives CSVDTTQGRQETQYF.

This clonotype occurred many times. This rearrangement joins TRBV18 to TRBJ1-1; no definite D call. Trimming shortened V by 2 bases and J by 0 bases, and 10 bases separated the two germline ends. Germline V gene data show CDR1 as KGHSH and CDR2 as LQKENI. The CDR3 extends over 15 amino acids. CDR3: CASSPGDVMNTEAFF. CDR3 nucleotide sequence: TGTGCCAGCTCACCAGGGGATGTCATGAACACTGAAGCTTTCTTT.

This clonotype was seen many times. This chain uses TRBV27 with TRBJ2-7, with unresolved D. Germline lookup yields CDR1 MNHEY and CDR2 SMNVEV (reference sequence). Trimming shortened V by 1 base and J by 2 bases, and 9 bases separated the two germline ends. The CDR3 runs 14 residues. The CDR3 protein is CASSLLAGAYEQYF. Written as DNA, the CDR3 is TGTGCCAGCAGTTTATTAGCCGGTGCCTACGAGCAGTACTTC.

This clonotype has ten or more counts. V is TRBV2 and J is TRBJ1-1; TRBD1 is a possible D gene (5 bases). This CDR3 is built from 16 residues. In germline, CDR1 is SNHLY, CDR2 FYNNEI. V was trimmed by 0 bases and J by 2 bases, leaving 13 bases between them. CDR3 sequence reads: CASSEALLGVNTEAFF. CDR3 coding DNA: TGTGCCAGCAGTGAAGCGCTTCTGGGGGTCAACACTGAAGCTTTCTTT.

The V and J genes are TRBV4-3 and TRBJ1-6, with 11 bases matching TRBD1. Germline V CDR1 and CDR2: LGHNA, YSLEER. The CDR3 covers 15 residues. Trimming took 3 bases from V and 10 from J; bases not matched to a gene: 5. The CDR3 bases are TGCGCCAGCAGCCATGGGACAGGGGGTTACTCACCCCTCCACTTT. The encoded protein is CASSHGTGGYSPLHF.

This chain uses TRBV15 with TRBJ2-5; 7 bases align to TRBD1. CDR3 length equals 15 residues. The J segment lost 1 base and the V segment lost 6 bases, leaving 8 bases of the junction unmatched. Per germline, CDR1 LNHNV and CDR2 YYDKDF (reference sequence). The CDR3 nucleotides read TGTGCCACCAGGAAAGGCCGGGACAGCCAAGAGACCCAGTACTTC. This encodes CATRKGRDSQETQYF. The variable domain in full, with the rest retrieved from reference TRBV15 and TRBJ2-5, is DAMVIQNPRYQVTQFGKPVTLSCSQTLNHNVMYWYQQKSSQAPKLLFHYYDKDFNNEADTPDNFQSRRPNTSFCFLDIRSPGLGDTAMYLCATRKGRDSQETQYFGPGTRLLVL.

The chain uses TRBV9 and TRBJ1-5; D call uncertain. The CDR3 runs 13 residues. V lost 4 bases to trimming and J lost 11 bases, with 16 bases between them. The V gene's germline CDR1 is SGDLS and CDR2 YYNGEE. This CDR3 reads CASSPDDLSAQHF. CDR3 nucleotide sequence: TGTGCCAGCAGCCCAGACGACCTATCAGCCCAGCATTTT.

This clonotype was observed a few times. A read error may account for a junction end that differs from germline. This sequence joins TRBV12-3 or TRBV12-4 and TRBJ1-3; a possible D gene is TRBD1 (6 bases). The CDR3 is made up of 16 amino acids. CDR3 sequence reads: CASSWDTPGSGSTIYF. The DNA for the CDR3 is TGTGCCAGCAGCTGGGACACCCCGGGCTCTGGAAGCACCATATATTTT.

This clonotype was recorded at least ten times. V gene TRBV28 combines with J gene TRBJ1-1, with no clear D. Germline CDR1 is MDHEN and CDR2 is SYDVKM. This CDR3 is 13 amino acids long. Trimming left V 3 bases short and J 1 base short, with 6 bases between. The CDR3 DNA is TGTGCCAGCAGTTTCCCAACGAACACTGAAGCTTTCTTT. Translated: CASSFPTNTEAFF.

This clonotype was detected a few times. The CDR3 DNA reads as TGCAGTGCTAGAGAGAGCCGATCTGGGAGTAATTCACCCCTCCACTTT. This sequence encodes CSARESRSGSNSPLHF. The chain recombines TRBV20-1 with TRBJ1-6; D remains unclear. V lost 0 bases to trimming and J lost 6 bases, with 15 bases between them. Germline lookup yields CDR1 DFQATT and CDR2 SNEGSKA (reference sequence). The CDR3 runs 16 residues.

This clonotype was observed at least ten times. This chain uses TRBV12-3 or TRBV12-4 with TRBJ2-5; D may match TRBD1 or TRBD2 (5 bases each). Trimming removed 3 bases from V and 4 bases from J, with 12 bases in between. This CDR3 is built from 14 residues. In nucleotides, the CDR3 is TGTGCCAGCAGTTTTTTGGGGGACGGAGAGACCCAGTACTTC. Protein sequence: CASSFLGDGETQYF.

This clonotype showed up many times. The chain is built from TRBV2 and TRBJ1-6; D is undetermined. The V end lost 6 bases, the J end lost 7 bases, and 10 bases lay between the germline ends. CDR3 length equals 13 residues. Per germline, CDR1 SNHLY and CDR2 FYNNEI. This chain's CDR3 is CASRATLNSPLHF. For the CDR3, the DNA is TGTGCCAGCAGAGCCACCCTCAATTCACCCCTCCACTTT.